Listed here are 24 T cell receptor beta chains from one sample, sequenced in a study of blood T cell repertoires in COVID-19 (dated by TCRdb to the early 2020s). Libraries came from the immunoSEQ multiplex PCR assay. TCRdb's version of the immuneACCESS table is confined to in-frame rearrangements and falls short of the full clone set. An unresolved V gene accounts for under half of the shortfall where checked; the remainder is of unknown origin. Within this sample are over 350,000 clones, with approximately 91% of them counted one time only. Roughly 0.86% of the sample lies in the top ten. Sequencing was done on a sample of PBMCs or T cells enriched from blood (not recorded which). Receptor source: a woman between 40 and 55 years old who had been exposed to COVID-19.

As DNA, the CDR3 is TGTGCCAGCTCACTAACGTCCCGGGACACTGGAAACACCATATATTTT. Translated, it gives CASSLTSRDTGNTIYF. The rearrangement joins TRBV18 to TRBJ1-3; D might be TRBD1 (6 bases). The CDR3 totals 16 residues. Trimming shortened V by 4 bases and J by 2 bases, and 15 bases separated the two germline ends. Germline V lookup: CDR1 KGHSH, CDR2 LQKENI.

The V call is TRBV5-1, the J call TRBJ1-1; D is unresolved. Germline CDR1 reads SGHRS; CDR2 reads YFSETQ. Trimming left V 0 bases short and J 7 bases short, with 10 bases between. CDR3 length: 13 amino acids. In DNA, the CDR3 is TGCGCCAGCAGCTTGGACGCGGTAGGTGAAGCTTTCTTT. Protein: CASSLDAVGEAFF.

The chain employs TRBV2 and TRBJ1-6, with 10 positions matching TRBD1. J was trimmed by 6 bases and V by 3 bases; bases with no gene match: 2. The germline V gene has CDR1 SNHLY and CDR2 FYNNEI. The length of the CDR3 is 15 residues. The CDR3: CASSERDRGNSPLHF. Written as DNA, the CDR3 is TGTGCCAGCAGTGAGAGGGACAGGGGTAATTCACCCCTCCACTTT.

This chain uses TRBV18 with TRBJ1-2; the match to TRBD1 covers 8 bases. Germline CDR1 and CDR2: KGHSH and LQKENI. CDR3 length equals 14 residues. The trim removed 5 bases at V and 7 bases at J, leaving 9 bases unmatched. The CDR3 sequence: CASSGQGLASGYTF. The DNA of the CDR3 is TGTGCCAGCTCAGGACAGGGTTTGGCGAGTGGCTACACCTTC.

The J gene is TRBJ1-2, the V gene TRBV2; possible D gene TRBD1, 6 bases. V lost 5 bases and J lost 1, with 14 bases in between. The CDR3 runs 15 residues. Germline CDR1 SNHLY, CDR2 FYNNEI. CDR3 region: CASSQQGRSNYGYTF. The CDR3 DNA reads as TGTGCCAGCAGTCAACAGGGTCGTAGTAACTATGGCTACACCTTC.

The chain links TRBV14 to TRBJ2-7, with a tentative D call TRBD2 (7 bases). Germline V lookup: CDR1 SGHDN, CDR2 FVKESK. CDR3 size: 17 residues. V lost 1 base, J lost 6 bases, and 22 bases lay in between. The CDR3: CASSQVRGLAISGEQYF. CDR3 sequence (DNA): TGTGCCAGCAGCCAAGTGCGGGGGCTTGCTATTTCAGGCGAGCAGTACTTC.

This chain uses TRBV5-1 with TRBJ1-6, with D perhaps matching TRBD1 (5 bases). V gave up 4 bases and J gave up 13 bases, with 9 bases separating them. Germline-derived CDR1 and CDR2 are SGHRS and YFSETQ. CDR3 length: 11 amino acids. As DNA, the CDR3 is TGCGCCAGCAGCACCAGGGTTCCCCTCCACTTT. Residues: CASSTRVPLHF.

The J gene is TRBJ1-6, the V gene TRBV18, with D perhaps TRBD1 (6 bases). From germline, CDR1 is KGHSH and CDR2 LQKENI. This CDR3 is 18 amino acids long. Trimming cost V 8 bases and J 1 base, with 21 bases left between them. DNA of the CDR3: TGTGCCAGCCACGCCCCTAACAGGGCCGAATCCTATAATTCACCCCTCCACTTT. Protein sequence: CASHAPNRAESYNSPLHF.

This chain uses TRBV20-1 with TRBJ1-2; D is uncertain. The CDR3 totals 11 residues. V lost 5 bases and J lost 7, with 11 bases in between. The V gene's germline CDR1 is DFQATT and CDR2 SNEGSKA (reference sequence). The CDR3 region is CSAPRGRGYTF. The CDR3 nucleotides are TGCAGTGCTCCACGGGGTCGTGGCTACACCTTC.

The CDR3 loop reads CASSRLEARDTQYF. CDR3 nucleotide sequence: TGCGCCAGCAGCCGGTTGGAGGCCCGGGATACGCAGTATTTT. The rearrangement links TRBV5-1 to TRBJ2-3, with D perhaps TRBD2 (5 bases). Between the trimmed V and J ends, which lost 4 bases and 6 bases, there was a span of 15 bases. The CDR3 is made up of 14 amino acids. The germline CDR1 and CDR2 sequences are SGHRS and YFSETQ.

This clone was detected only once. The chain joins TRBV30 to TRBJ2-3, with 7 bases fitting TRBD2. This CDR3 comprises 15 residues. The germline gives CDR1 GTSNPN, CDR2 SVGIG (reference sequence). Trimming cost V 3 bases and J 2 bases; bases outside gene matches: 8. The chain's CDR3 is CAWSPGLLYTDTQYF. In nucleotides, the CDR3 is TGTGCCTGGAGCCCGGGACTATTGTACACAGATACGCAGTATTTT.

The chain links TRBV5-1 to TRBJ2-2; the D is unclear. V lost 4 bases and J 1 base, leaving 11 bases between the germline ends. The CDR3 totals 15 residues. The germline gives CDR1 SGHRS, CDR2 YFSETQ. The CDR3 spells CASSRQTGNTGELFF. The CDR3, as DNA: TGCGCCAGCAGCCGCCAGACTGGGAACACCGGGGAGCTGTTTTTT.

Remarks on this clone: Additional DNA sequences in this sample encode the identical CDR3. For the CDR3, the DNA is TGTGCCAGCTCACCCCCTACAGGACCGAACACTGAAGCTTTCTTT. As protein: CASSPPTGPNTEAFF. V gene TRBV18 combines with J gene TRBJ1-1, with TRBD1 as a possible D gene (5 bases). Germline V lookup: CDR1 KGHSH, CDR2 LQKENI. This CDR3 spans 15 amino acids. V was trimmed by 3 bases and J by 1 base, leaving 12 bases between them.

CDR3 loop: CATSESGRPYNEQFF. The CDR3 bases are TGTGCCACCAGTGAGAGCGGGAGGCCCTACAATGAGCAGTTCTTC. The genes are TRBV24-1 and TRBJ2-1, with 9 bases aligning to TRBD2. The CDR3 runs to 15 residues. V lost 4 bases to trimming and J lost 2 bases; unmatched junction nucleotides: 2. Per germline, CDR1 KGHDR and CDR2 SFDVKD.

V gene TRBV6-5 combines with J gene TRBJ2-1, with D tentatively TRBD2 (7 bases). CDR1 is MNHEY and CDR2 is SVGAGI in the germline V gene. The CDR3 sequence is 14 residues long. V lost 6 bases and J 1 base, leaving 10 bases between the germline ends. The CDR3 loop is CASREGGSYNEQFF. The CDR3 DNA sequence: TGTGCCAGCAGAGAGGGGGGGTCCTACAATGAGCAGTTCTTC.

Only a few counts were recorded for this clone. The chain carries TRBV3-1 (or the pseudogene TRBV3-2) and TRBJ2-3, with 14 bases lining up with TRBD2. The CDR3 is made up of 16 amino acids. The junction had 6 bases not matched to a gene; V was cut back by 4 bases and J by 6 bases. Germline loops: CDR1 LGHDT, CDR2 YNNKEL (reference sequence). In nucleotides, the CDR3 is TGTGCCAGCAGCCGACTAGCGGGAGGGGTTCGCGATACGCAGTATTTT. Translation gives CASSRLAGGVRDTQYF.

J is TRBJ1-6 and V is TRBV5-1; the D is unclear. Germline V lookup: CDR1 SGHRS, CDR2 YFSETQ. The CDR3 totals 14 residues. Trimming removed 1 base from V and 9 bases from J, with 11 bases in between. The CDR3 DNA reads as TGCGCCAGCAGCTTGATCCAACCAGGTTCACCCCTCCACTTT. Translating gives CASSLIQPGSPLHF.

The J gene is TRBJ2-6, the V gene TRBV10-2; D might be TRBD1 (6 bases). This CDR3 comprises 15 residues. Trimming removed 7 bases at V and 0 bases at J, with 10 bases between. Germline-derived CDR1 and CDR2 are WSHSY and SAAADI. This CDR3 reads CASKGQLSGANVLTF. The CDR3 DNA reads TGCGCCAGCAAAGGACAGCTCTCTGGGGCCAACGTCCTGACTTTC.

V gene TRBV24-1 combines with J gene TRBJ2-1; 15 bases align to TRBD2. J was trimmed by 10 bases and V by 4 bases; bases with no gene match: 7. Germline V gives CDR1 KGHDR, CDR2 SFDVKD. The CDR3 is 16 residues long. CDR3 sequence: CATSDRGLAGGREQFF. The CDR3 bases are TGTGCCACCAGTGACCGAGGACTAGCGGGAGGGAGAGAGCAGTTCTTC.

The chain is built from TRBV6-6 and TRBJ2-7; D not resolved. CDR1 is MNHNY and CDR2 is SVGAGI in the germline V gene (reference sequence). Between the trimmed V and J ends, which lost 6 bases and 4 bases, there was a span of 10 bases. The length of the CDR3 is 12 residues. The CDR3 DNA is TGTGCCAGCAGCCTCCCAGAATACGAGCAGTACTTC. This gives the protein CASSLPEYEQYF.

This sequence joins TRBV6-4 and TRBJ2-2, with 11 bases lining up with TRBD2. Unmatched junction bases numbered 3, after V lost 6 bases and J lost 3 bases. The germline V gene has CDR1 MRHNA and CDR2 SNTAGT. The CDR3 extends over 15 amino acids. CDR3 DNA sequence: TGTGCCAGCAGAGCTAGCGGGGGGTACACCGGGGAGCTGTTTTTT. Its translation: CASRASGGYTGELFF.

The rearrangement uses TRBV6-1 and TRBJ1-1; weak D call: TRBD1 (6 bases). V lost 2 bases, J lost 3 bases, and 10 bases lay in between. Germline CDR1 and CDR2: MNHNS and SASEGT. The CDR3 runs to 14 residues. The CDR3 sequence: CASSENRVDTEAFF. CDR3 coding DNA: TGTGCCAGCAGTGAAAACAGGGTGGACACTGAAGCTTTCTTT.

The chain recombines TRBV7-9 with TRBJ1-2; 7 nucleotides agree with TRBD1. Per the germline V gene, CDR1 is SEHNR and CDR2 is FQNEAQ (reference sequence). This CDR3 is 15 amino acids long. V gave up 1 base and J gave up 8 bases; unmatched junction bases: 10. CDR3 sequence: CASSLGTGDVRGYTF. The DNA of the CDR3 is TGTGCCAGCAGCTTAGGTACAGGGGACGTAAGAGGCTACACCTTC.

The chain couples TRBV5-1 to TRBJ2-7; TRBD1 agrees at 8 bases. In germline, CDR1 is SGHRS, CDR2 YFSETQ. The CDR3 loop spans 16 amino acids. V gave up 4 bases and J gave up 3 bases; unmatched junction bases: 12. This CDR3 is CASSPNPGTGLYEQYF. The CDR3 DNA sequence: TGCGCCAGCAGCCCGAACCCCGGGACAGGCCTCTACGAGCAGTACTTC.